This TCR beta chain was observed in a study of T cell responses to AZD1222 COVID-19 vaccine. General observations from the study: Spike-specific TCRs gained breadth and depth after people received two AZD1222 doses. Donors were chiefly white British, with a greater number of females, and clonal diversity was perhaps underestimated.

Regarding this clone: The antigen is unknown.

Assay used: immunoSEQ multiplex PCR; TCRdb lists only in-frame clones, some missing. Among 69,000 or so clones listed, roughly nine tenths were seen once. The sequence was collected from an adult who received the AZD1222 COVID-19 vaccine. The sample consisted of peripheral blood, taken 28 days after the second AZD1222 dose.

The CDR3 sequence: CASSQETRGGEQYF. The CDR3 bases are TGTGCCAGCAGCCAAGAAACCAGGGGGGGCGAGCAGTACTTC. The chain employs TRBV4-2 and TRBJ2-7; perhaps D is TRBD1 or TRBD2 (7 bases each). The ends were cut back, 0 bases at V and 6 bases at J, with 12 bases in the middle. The CDR3 sequence is 14 residues long. Looked up from germline, CDR1 is LGHNA and CDR2 is YNFKEQ.